Listed below are T cell receptor beta chains from one sample, sequenced in a study of shared clonotypes between healthy human individuals. This table comes from immunoSEQ multiplex PCR, and its TCRdb copy is limited to in-frame clones, with some not included. The table has under 2,500,000 clones, approximately 94% seen once. Sample: naive CD4+ T cells sorted from blood. The origin of the receptors is a man between 18 and 35 years old in good health. Each CDR3 is given with its conserved first and last residue. A D gene is named only where the DNA matches it firmly. The size field is filled for only some rows; it gives once, few, many or a size class.

V gene	J gene	clone size	D gene	CDR3 protein	CDR3 DNA
TRBV7-2	TRBJ2-7	-	-	CASSPLSVQRTNEQYF	TGTGCCAGCAGCCCCCTATCCGTCCAGCGGACAAACGAGCAGTACTTC
TRBV18	TRBJ2-3	-	-	CASSPVRGLSDTQYF	TGTGCCAGCTCACCTGTCCGGGGGCTCTCAGATACGCAGTATTTT
TRBV15	TRBJ2-7	-	TRBD2	CATGTSGRDEQYF	TGTGCCACAGGGACTAGCGGGAGAGACGAGCAGTACTTC
TRBV14	TRBJ1-6	once	TRBD1	CASSQEWGQPYNSPLHF	TGTGCCAGCAGCCAAGAGTGGGGACAGCCATATAATTCACCCCTCCACTTT
TRBV6-1	TRBJ1-6	-	TRBD1	CASSEGQGTSPLHF	TGTGCCAGCAGTGAGGGACAGGGGACCTCACCCCTCCACTTT
TRBV28	TRBJ1-1	-	-	CASSLAGHLAFF	TGTGCCAGCTCCCTGGCGGGACACTTAGCTTTCTTT
TRBV6-1	TRBJ2-4	-	TRBD2	CASSGTSGGFGIQYF	TGTGCCAGCAGCGGGACTAGCGGGGGCTTTGGCATTCAGTACTTC
TRBV5-6	TRBJ1-5	-	-	CASSFWRGNQPQHF	TGTGCCAGCAGCTTTTGGAGGGGCAATCAGCCCCAGCATTTT
TRBV13	TRBJ2-3	-	-	CASSLKGPGTDTQYF	TGTGCCAGCAGCTTAAAGGGCCCAGGAACAGATACGCAGTATTTT
TRBV19	TRBJ2-3	-	-	CASSMGGRASTDTQYF	TGTGCCAGTAGTATGGGTGGGAGAGCTAGCACAGATACGCAGTATTTT
TRBV7-9	TRBJ2-7	-	-	CASSWDRSYEQYF	TGTGCCAGCAGCTGGGACCGATCCTACGAGCAGTACTTC
TRBV9	TRBJ2-2	-	-	CASSPLGGNTGELFF	TGTGCCAGCAGCCCCCTCGGCGGGAACACCGGGGAGCTGTTTTTT
TRBV5-1	TRBJ2-7	few	TRBD2	CASSLTSGSFREQYF	TGCGCCAGCAGCTTGACTAGCGGGAGTTTCCGCGAGCAGTACTTC
TRBV5-8	TRBJ2-7	-	-	CASSLDWGRSSYEQYF	TGTGCCAGCAGCTTGGATTGGGGGCGTAGCTCCTACGAGCAGTACTTC
TRBV7-9	TRBJ2-7	-	-	CASSLARGEQYF	TGTGCCAGCAGCTTAGCCCGTGGCGAGCAGTACTTC
TRBV2	TRBJ2-7	-	-	CASTSSPTGTGEQYF	TGTGCCAGCACCTCGAGTCCCACAGGGACCGGCGAGCAGTACTTC
TRBV4-1	TRBJ2-4	-	-	CASSQGAFYRVEDIQYF	TGCGCCAGCAGCCAAGGGGCTTTCTACCGGGTTGAGGACATTCAGTACTTC